Presented here are 17 T cell receptor beta chains from one specimen sequenced in a study of T-cell reconstitution after alpha-beta-depleted transplantation in children. Unique molecular identifiers featured in how the TCRbeta library was prepared. TCRdb processed the PCR reads anew with MiXCR; each CDR3 protein has one entry. The sample holds roughly 200,000 distinct CDR3 sequences, about 8.2% seen once. This material consisted of PBMCs, mostly from graft donor cells, taken 360 days after TCRalphabeta/CD19-depleted stem cell transplant. Every receptor here comes from a male patient aged 2-10 years who had a stem cell transplant for acute myeloid leukemia, so the T cells may come from the graft donor.

This clonotype was recorded at least ten times. The chain carries TRBV29-1 and TRBJ2-7; 8 bases line up with TRBD1. V lost 7 bases to trimming and J lost 3 bases; unmatched junction nucleotides: 2. From germline, CDR1 is SQVTM and CDR2 ANQGSEA. The CDR3 length is 11 residues. The CDR3 DNA sequence: TGCAGCGGGACAGGGATCTACGAGCAGTACTTC. It yields the protein CSGTGIYEQYF.

This clonotype was counted between two and nine times. The chain has TRBV5-7 and TRBJ2-7; 8 bases match TRBD2. Being an ORF, TRBV5-7 has a function that is uncertain. V shed 4 bases and J 0 bases; nucleotides not matched to a gene: 9. The CDR3 loop spans 16 amino acids. The CDR3 nucleotides are TGTGCCAGCAGCCTCGGGGCTAGCGGGTACTCCTACGAGCAGTACGTC. This translates into CASSLGASGYSYEQYV.

J is TRBJ1-2 and V is TRBV29-1; TRBD1 matches 8 bases. Germline loops: CDR1 SQVTM, CDR2 ANQGSEA. The CDR3 extends over 15 amino acids. Unmatched junction bases numbered 8, after V lost 1 base and J lost 4 bases. The CDR3 region has the DNA TGCAGCGTTGAAGGGTGGACAGGGCTGACCTATGGCTACACCTTC. This sequence encodes CSVEGWTGLTYGYTF.

The chain combines TRBV7-9 with TRBJ2-5; D might be TRBD1 (5 bases). Germline CDR1 reads SEHNR; CDR2 reads FQNEAQ (reference sequence). V lost 2 bases and J lost 3, with 13 bases in between. The CDR3 length is 15 residues. For the CDR3, the DNA is TGTGCCAGCAGCTTAATTAAGGCAGGGAAAGAGACCCAGTACTTC. This translates into CASSLIKAGKETQYF.

This clonotype was counted between two and nine times. J is TRBJ2-5 and V is TRBV20-1; D ambiguous. The CDR3 consists of 13 residues. Trimming removed 2 bases at V and 1 base at J, with 8 bases between. CDR1 and CDR2 from the germline V gene are DFQATT and SNEGSKA (reference sequence). Here the CDR3 DNA reads TGCAGTGCTAGAAGGTGGACCCAAGAGACCCAGTACTTC. This sequence encodes CSARRWTQETQYF.

This clonotype was seen ten or more times. The rearrangement uses TRBV3-1 and TRBJ2-5, with D uncertain. The length of the CDR3 is 14 residues. From germline, CDR1 is LGHDT and CDR2 YNNKEL (reference sequence). Trimming took 1 base from V and 0 from J, leaving 6 bases between them. This CDR3 reads CASSQVGYQETQYF. The CDR3 DNA reads TGTGCCAGCAGCCAAGTAGGGTACCAAGAGACCCAGTACTTC.

This clonotype was seen many times. The chain has TRBV6-5 and TRBJ2-5, with 10 bases aligning to TRBD2. CDR1 is MNHEY and CDR2 is SVGAGI in the germline V gene. The CDR3 is 16 residues long. J gave up 1 base and V 5 bases, and 7 bases lay outside the gene matches. As DNA, the CDR3 is TGTGCCAGCAGTCTTGGACTAGCGGAGACCCAAGAGACCCAGTACTTC. It is translated as CASSLGLAETQETQYF.

The chain joins TRBV30 to TRBJ1-5, with D tentatively TRBD1 (5 bases). Trimming shortened V by 3 bases and J by 7 bases, and 16 bases separated the two germline ends. The CDR3 consists of 14 residues. Germline V gene data show CDR1 as GTSNPN and CDR2 as SVGIG (reference sequence). CDR3 DNA: TGTGCCTGGAGGGCCCGGGACCCGGGGCAGCCCCAGCATTTT. It encodes CAWRARDPGQPQHF.

This clonotype was detected a few times. The chain uses TRBV7-8 and TRBJ2-7; weak D call: TRBD2 (5 bases). The CDR3 has 17 residues. CDR1 is SGHVS, CDR2 FQNEAQ, per germline. V was cut by 2 bases and J by 2 bases, with 19 bases left in between. The CDR3 here is CASSLPTLSGAPYEQYF. CDR3 bases: TGTGCCAGCAGCTTACCGACCTTGAGCGGAGCCCCCTACGAGCAGTACTTC.

This clonotype was counted a few times. The V and J genes are TRBV6-1 and TRBJ1-1; perhaps TRBD1 as D (5 bases). Trimming removed 8 bases from V and 4 bases from J, with 14 bases in between. CDR3 size: 13 residues. Germline V gene sequence: CDR1 MNHNS, CDR2 SASEGT. Here the CDR3 DNA reads TGTGCCAGCGTCGGGGCAGGGAGCACTGAAGCTTTCTTT. Its protein product is CASVGAGSTEAFF.

This clonotype was seen a handful of times. The rearrangement uses TRBV29-1 and TRBJ2-7; no clear D gene. Germline-derived CDR1 and CDR2 are SQVTM and ANQGSEA. This CDR3 is 14 amino acids long. V was pared by 3 bases and J by 6 bases, with 18 bases between. CDR3 loop: CSVELVGAISEQYF. The DNA of the CDR3 is TGCAGCGTTGAGTTGGTCGGAGCCATCTCCGAGCAGTACTTC.

The chain uses TRBV7-9 and TRBJ2-3; tentative D call: TRBD2 (6 bases). From germline, CDR1 is SEHNR and CDR2 FQNEAQ (reference sequence). This CDR3 region has 14 residues. V lost 5 bases and J lost 4, with 13 bases in between. The CDR3 reads CASSRAGRPDTQYF. The CDR3 DNA reads TGTGCCAGCAGCAGGGCAGGGAGGCCAGATACGCAGTATTTT.

This clonotype was found a few times. The chain uses TRBV12-3 or TRBV12-4 and TRBJ2-2, with TRBD2 as a possible D gene (5 bases). Between the trimmed V and J ends, which lost 6 bases and 5 bases, there was a span of 19 bases. The CDR3 spans 16 residues. CDR3 sequence: CASSATPRRSTGELFF. The CDR3 coding sequence is TGTGCCAGCAGCGCAACCCCCCGGAGGAGTACCGGGGAGCTGTTTTTT.

In this sample, this clonotype turned up many times. This chain joins TRBV27 and TRBJ2-7, with TRBD1 as a possible D gene (6 bases). The germline V gene has CDR1 MNHEY and CDR2 SMNVEV (reference sequence). The CDR3 covers 14 residues. V shed 11 bases and J shed 2 bases, with 19 bases lying between them. CDR3 nucleotides: TGTGCCGTCCCCCAGGGGCGGATTACCTACGAGCAGTACTTC. Protein product: CAVPQGRITYEQYF.

This clonotype was observed a few times. V gene TRBV6-2 or TRBV6-3 combines with J gene TRBJ1-1; D unclear. CDR3 size: 14 residues. V lost 6 bases to trimming and J lost 0 bases, with 11 bases between them. Germline-derived CDR1 and CDR2 are MNHEY and SVGEGT. CDR3 amino acids: CASRGGPMNTEAFF. The CDR3 nucleotides read TGTGCCAGCAGGGGAGGGCCCATGAACACTGAAGCTTTCTTT.

CDR3 amino acids: CATQLGRNGASEAFF. CDR3 DNA: TGTGCCACTCAACTAGGGAGAAACGGGGCATCAGAAGCTTTCTTT. V is TRBV14 and J is TRBJ1-1; D is possibly TRBD1 (5 bases). Germline V gene lookup returns CDR1 SGHDN and CDR2 FVKESK. The CDR3 loop spans 15 amino acids. V lost 10 bases to trimming and J lost 8 bases, with 26 bases between them.

This clonotype has ten or more counts. This sequence joins TRBV27 and TRBJ2-2, with no clear D. Trimming removed 5 bases at V and 6 bases at J, with 13 bases between. CDR1 and CDR2 from the germline V gene are MNHEY and SMNVEV (reference sequence). The CDR3 consists of 14 residues. The CDR3: CASSIEAIAGELFF. The CDR3 nucleotides are TGTGCCAGCAGTATCGAGGCTATTGCCGGGGAGCTGTTTTTT.